What follows are 16 T cell receptor beta chains derived from one specimen sequenced in a study of beta chain features in type 1 diabetes (dated by TCRdb to between 2017 and 2018). Libraries were made using the immunoSEQ multiplex PCR assay. All of the isolated RNA was reverse transcribed with the High Capacity cDNA Reverse Transcription Kit, so expressed TCRB transcripts were sequenced. The immuneACCESS repertoire file appears here via TCRdb, limited to in-frame rearrangements. These files lack a portion of the clones; in checked studies, under half of the deficit traces to unresolved V genes, and the cause of the others is not known. The sample table holds 200,000 to 250,000 clones, of which around 26% were seen once. The ten biggest clones cover more than 3% of the sample. What was sequenced was central memory CD4+ T cells from blood. The source of these receptors is a man under 40 in good health.

This clone has just a few counts. This chain links TRBV27 with TRBJ2-7; D is unclear. Trimming stripped 5 bases from V and 3 bases from J, with 11 bases between. Germline assignment: CDR1 MNHEY and CDR2 SMNVEV (reference sequence). The length of the CDR3 is 13 residues. As DNA, the CDR3 is TGTGCCAGCAGTCTCGTTCGAGACTACGAGCAGTACTTC. This gives the protein CASSLVRDYEQYF.

The V call is TRBV28, the J call TRBJ2-2, with a weak D call TRBD2 (5 bases). Germline V gene lookup returns CDR1 MDHEN and CDR2 SYDVKM. Deletions cut 5 bases from V and 1 base from J, with 5 bases between. The CDR3 spans 13 residues. The CDR3 DNA sequence: TGTGCCAGCAGTGAGGGGAACACCGGGGAGCTGTTTTTT. Translation: CASSEGNTGELFF.

In this sample, this clone turned up a few times. This chain uses TRBV4-2 with TRBJ2-3, with 14 bases that match TRBD2. V shed 4 bases, J shed 5 bases, and the junction held 5 bases outside the gene matches. Germline CDR1 LGHNA, CDR2 YNFKEQ. CDR3 length: 16 residues. The CDR3: CASSPQTSGGEDTQYF. As DNA, the CDR3 is TGTGCCAGCAGCCCCCAGACTAGCGGGGGGGAAGATACGCAGTATTTT.

This clone has just a few counts. The chain uses TRBV25-1 and TRBJ1-1; the D is unclear. The CDR3 has 13 amino acids. Germline V gene data show CDR1 as MGHDK and CDR2 as SYGVNS. The V end lost 1 base, the J end lost 1 base, and 4 bases lay between the germline ends. The CDR3 coding sequence is TGTGCCAGCAGTGAATCTGGGAACACTGAAGCTTTCTTT. Translating gives CASSESGNTEAFF. Together with reference TRBV25-1 and TRBJ1-1, the CDR3 gives the full variable domain: EADIYQTPRYLVIGTGKKITLECSQTMGHDKMYWYQQDPGMELHLIHYSYGVNSTEKGDLSSESTVSRIRTEHFPLTLESARPSHTSQYLCASSESGNTEAFFGQGTRLTVV.

On this clone itself: Other DNA sequences from this sample encode an identical CDR3 as well. The rearrangement joins TRBV6-6 to TRBJ2-3; D is undetermined. The CDR3 is 11 amino acids. Germline CDR1 MNHNY, CDR2 SVGAGI (reference sequence). V shed 5 bases and J shed 2 bases, with 2 bases lying between them. The CDR3 coding sequence is TGTGCCAGCAGTCACACAGATACGCAGTATTTT. This gives the protein CASSHTDTQYF.

This clone was seen a few times. The rearrangement uses TRBV4-2 and TRBJ2-3; no definite D call. Trimming removed 0 bases at V and 3 bases at J, with 10 bases between. This CDR3 is built from 15 residues. Germline V gene data show CDR1 as LGHNA and CDR2 as YNFKEQ. The CDR3 here is CASSQEVGRTDTQYF. The CDR3 DNA is TGTGCCAGCAGCCAAGAGGTGGGCCGGACAGATACGCAGTATTTT.

The V and J genes are TRBV27 and TRBJ1-6; 7 nucleotides align to TRBD1. Germline V gene data show CDR1 as MNHEY and CDR2 as SMNVEV (reference sequence). The CDR3 is 15 amino acids. V shed 2 bases, J shed 7 bases, and the junction held 5 bases outside the gene matches. The CDR3 bases are TGTGCCAGCAGTTTAGATCAGGGGGTGAATTCACCCCTCCACTTT. Translation: CASSLDQGVNSPLHF.

V and J are TRBV5-4 and TRBJ1-2; TRBD1 matches at 7 bases. V dropped 4 bases and J dropped 2; count of bases not matched to a gene: 2. This CDR3 spans 13 amino acids. Germline CDR1 SGHNT, CDR2 YYREEE (reference sequence). The CDR3 bases are TGTGCCAGCAGCGAGGGACAGAACTATGGCTACACCTTC. As protein: CASSEGQNYGYTF.

V gene TRBV5-6 combines with J gene TRBJ1-4, with D possibly being TRBD1 (5 bases). Germline lookup yields CDR1 SGHDT and CDR2 YYEEEE. The V end lost 4 bases, the J end lost 0 bases, and 16 bases lay between the germline ends. The CDR3 totals 17 residues. Written as DNA, the CDR3 is TGTGCCAGCAGCGTCGGGACTCAAGTTGCAACTAATGAAAAACTGTTTTTT. Its protein is CASSVGTQVATNEKLFF.

This clone was recorded many times. The chain combines TRBV7-9 with TRBJ2-6, with no clear D. Trimming removed 2 bases from V and 2 bases from J, with 1 base in between. Germline loops: CDR1 SEHNR, CDR2 FQNEAQ (reference sequence). The CDR3 covers 13 residues. The CDR3 loop is CASSLTGANVLTF. The CDR3 DNA reads as TGTGCCAGCAGCTTAACTGGGGCCAACGTCCTGACTTTC.

The V call is TRBV5-6, the J call TRBJ1-2; 8 nucleotides match TRBD1. Trimming at V came to 2 bases and at J to 8 bases, leaving 5 bases not matched to a gene. CDR3 length equals 13 residues. The germline CDR1 and CDR2 sequences are SGHDT and YYEEEE. The CDR3: CASSLDRGEGYTF. The CDR3 DNA sequence: TGTGCCAGCAGCTTAGACAGGGGAGAAGGCTACACCTTC.

This clone was detected a few times. This chain connects TRBV7-9 to TRBJ2-5, with D perhaps TRBD2 (5 bases). This CDR3 has 12 residues. The ends were cut back, 9 bases at V and 1 base at J, with 9 bases in the middle. CDR1 and CDR2 from the germline V gene are SEHNR and FQNEAQ (reference sequence). The CDR3 DNA is TGTGCCAGTACTAGACTCCAAGAGACCCAGTACTTC. It translates to CASTRLQETQYF.

This clone was picked up a small number of times. At the DNA level, this CDR3 is encoded by other sequences in the same sample as well. The chain links TRBV7-9 to TRBJ1-1; a weak D match, TRBD1 (5 bases). In germline, CDR1 is SEHNR, CDR2 FQNEAQ (reference sequence). This CDR3 region has 12 residues. V was shortened by 4 bases and J by 2 bases, with 5 bases between the two germline ends. The CDR3 DNA reads as TGTGCCAGCAGCTGGGACAACACTGAAGCTTTCTTT. It specifies CASSWDNTEAFF.

About this clone: Other DNA sequences from this sample encode an identical CDR3 as well. The chain has TRBV7-2 and TRBJ2-6; D not resolved. Trimming left V 8 bases short and J 0 bases short, with 5 bases between. The CDR3 has 13 amino acids. Germline V gene data show CDR1 as SGHTA and CDR2 as FQGNSA. The CDR3 DNA reads TGTGCCAGCCGAGACTCTGGGGCCAACGTCCTGACTTTC. Translated: CASRDSGANVLTF.

This sequence joins TRBV5-1 and TRBJ1-1; D perhaps matches TRBD1 (5 bases). Per germline, CDR1 SGHRS and CDR2 YFSETQ. Trimming cost V 4 bases and J 0 bases, with 10 bases left between them. The length of the CDR3 is 14 residues. Written as DNA, the CDR3 is TGCGCCAGCAGCCACGGGACGGTGAACACTGAAGCTTTCTTT. This gives the protein CASSHGTVNTEAFF.

J is TRBJ1-5 and V is TRBV6-5; D possibly corresponds to TRBD1 (6 bases). V was pared by 6 bases and J by 1 base, with 13 bases between. Germline CDR1 MNHEY, CDR2 SVGAGI. This CDR3 comprises 15 residues. CDR3 amino acids: CASSKTGTSNQPQHF. The CDR3 bases are TGTGCCAGCAGCAAAACAGGGACGAGCAATCAGCCCCAGCATTTT.